This entry lists 18 T cell receptor beta chains sequenced from one sample in a study of neurological immune-mediated disorders. Via MiXCR, TCRdb re-called the 5' RACE reads, giving one row per CDR3 protein. The sample has 40,000 to 45,000 distinct CDR3 sequences; over 6% are singletons. Sequencing input: CD4+ T cells from blood. The receptor set was obtained from a woman in her thirties or forties in good health.

This clonotype was detected ten times or more. The rearrangement links TRBV29-1 to TRBJ1-1; no firm D call. V was cut by 7 bases and J by 6 bases, with 12 bases left in between. This CDR3 is 11 amino acids long. The germline gives CDR1 SQVTM, CDR2 ANQGSEA. CDR3 nucleotide sequence: TGCAGCGCCACGACTCTGGCTGAAGCTTTCTTT. The encoded protein is CSATTLAEAFF.

This clonotype was counted at least ten times. In nucleotides, the CDR3 is TGTGCCACCAGTGATACAGGGCCCTTGGGGTACAATGAGCAGTTCTTC. It codes for CATSDTGPLGYNEQFF. The rearrangement links TRBV24-1 to TRBJ2-1; a weak D match, TRBD1 (6 bases). CDR1 and CDR2 from the germline V gene are KGHDR and SFDVKD. This CDR3 comprises 16 residues. V lost 3 bases to trimming and J lost 4 bases, with 15 bases between them.

This clonotype is termed medium-sized. The gene calls are TRBV11-2 and TRBJ2-6; D not resolved. In germline, CDR1 is SGHAT, CDR2 FQNNGV. The CDR3 totals 10 residues. Trimming left V 5 bases short and J 12 bases short, with 5 bases between. The CDR3 loop is CASSLGVLTF. CDR3 in DNA: TGTGCCAGCAGCCTAGGCGTCCTGACTTTC.

This clonotype was recorded at least ten times. The chain has TRBV29-1 and TRBJ2-1; 10 nucleotides match TRBD2. Per the germline V gene, CDR1 is SQVTM and CDR2 is ANQGSEA. The junction had 7 bases not matched to a gene; V was cut back by 5 bases and J by 6 bases. This CDR3 has 14 residues. CDR3 sequence reads: CSVSPGLAINEQFF. As DNA, the CDR3 is TGCAGCGTTTCTCCGGGACTAGCGATCAATGAGCAGTTCTTC.

This clonotype was detected many times. The chain combines TRBV7-7 with TRBJ2-1; TRBD1 is a possible D gene (6 bases). Germline V gene lookup returns CDR1 SSHAT and CDR2 FNYEAQ (reference sequence). Trimming cost V 1 base and J 9 bases, with 10 bases left between them. The CDR3 loop spans 13 amino acids. For the CDR3, the DNA is TGTGCCAGCAGCTTAGGGGTAGGGGGTGAGCAGTTCTTC. Its translation is CASSLGVGGEQFF.

This clonotype has a count of ten or more. The CDR3 protein is CASSPSFGANVLTF. In DNA, the CDR3 is TGCGCCAGCAGCCCAAGCTTCGGGGCCAACGTCCTGACTTTC. The chain employs TRBV5-1 and TRBJ2-6, with D hard to call. The germline V gene encodes CDR1 SGHRS and CDR2 YFSETQ. This CDR3 comprises 14 residues. With 4 bases removed from V and 4 bases from J, the gap between germline ends came to 9 bases.

This clonotype has ten or more counts. The chain joins TRBV5-5 to TRBJ1-1; 7 nucleotides align to TRBD1. V shed 2 bases, J shed 0 bases, and the junction held 7 bases outside the gene matches. The V gene's germline CDR1 is SGHKS and CDR2 YYEKEE (reference sequence). The CDR3 has 16 residues. The CDR3 bases are TGTGCCAGCAGCTTCACAGGGGCCGGCATGAACACTGAAGCTTTCTTT. It encodes CASSFTGAGMNTEAFF.

This clonotype has a count of ten or more. V usage is TRBV5-1 and J usage is TRBJ2-7, with 7 bases that match TRBD2. V was clipped by 5 bases and J by 3 bases; unmatched bases: 8. Germline V gene lookup returns CDR1 SGHRS and CDR2 YFSETQ. CDR3 length: 14 residues. CDR3 bases: TGCGCCAGCAGTGGAGCGGGAATCAGCTACGAGCAGTACTTC. Its protein product is CASSGAGISYEQYF.

In its sample, this clonotype was seen many times. This sequence joins TRBV29-1 and TRBJ2-3; possibly TRBD1 or TRBD2 for D (6 bases each). Germline CDR1 and CDR2: SQVTM and ANQGSEA. This CDR3 is 12 amino acids long. Trimming took 8 bases from V and 3 from J, leaving 12 bases between them. The CDR3 DNA follows: TGCAGCTCCCGGGGGCGTACAGATACGCAGTATTTT. This encodes CSSRGRTDTQYF.

This clonotype occurred many times. This chain uses TRBV7-2 with TRBJ2-5; D might be TRBD1 (5 bases). V was pared by 5 bases and J by 1 base, with 8 bases between. Germline V gene sequence: CDR1 SGHTA, CDR2 FQGNSA. This CDR3 is built from 13 residues. The CDR3 region has the DNA TGTGCCAGCAGCCGCAGGGTCCAAGAGACCCAGTACTTC. Its translation: CASSRRVQETQYF.

This clonotype was counted ten times or more. V and J are TRBV28 and TRBJ1-6, with D perhaps matching TRBD1 (5 bases). The ends were cut back, 7 bases at V and 4 bases at J, with 8 bases in the middle. The CDR3 extends over 13 amino acids. Germline V gene sequence: CDR1 MDHEN, CDR2 SYDVKM. The CDR3 is CASKRQYNSPLHF. The CDR3 bases are TGTGCCAGCAAAAGACAGTATAATTCACCCCTCCACTTT.

This clonotype appeared many times. This chain connects TRBV28 to TRBJ2-1; 14 nucleotides align to TRBD2. CDR3 length: 17 residues. Per germline, CDR1 MDHEN and CDR2 SYDVKM. V shed 10 bases, J shed 1 base, and the junction held 9 bases outside the gene matches. The CDR3 region is CAISGTSGRRSYNEQFF. The CDR3 DNA reads TGTGCCATCTCCGGGACTAGCGGGAGAAGGTCCTACAATGAGCAGTTCTTC.

In this sample, this clonotype turned up many times. This chain joins TRBV20-1 and TRBJ2-3; TRBD1 matches at 7 bases. The length of the CDR3 is 13 residues. With V trimmed by 5 bases and J by 4 bases, 6 bases remained unmatched. Per germline, CDR1 DFQATT and CDR2 SNEGSKA (reference sequence). The CDR3 sequence is CSALDRVPDTQYF. CDR3 in DNA: TGCAGTGCTTTAGACAGGGTGCCAGATACGCAGTATTTT.

This clonotype was recorded many times. The J gene is TRBJ2-2, the V gene TRBV29-1; D is undetermined. CDR3 size: 11 residues. The germline V gene encodes CDR1 SQVTM and CDR2 ANQGSEA. Deletions cut 7 bases from V and 2 bases from J, with 5 bases between. The CDR3 region is CSGGNTGELFF. The CDR3, as DNA: TGCAGCGGGGGAAACACCGGGGAGCTGTTTTTT.

Many counts were recorded for this clonotype. The chain is built from TRBV29-1 and TRBJ2-7; 7 positions match TRBD1. The CDR3 is 12 residues long. The ends lost 6 bases at V and 0 bases at J; junction bases unmatched: 2. CDR1 and CDR2 (germline): SQVTM, ANQGSEA. The CDR3 loop reads CSVRTGSYEQYF. CDR3 DNA: TGCAGCGTCCGGACAGGCTCCTACGAGCAGTACTTC.

This clonotype is classed as medium-sized (0.01 to 0.1%). The chain uses TRBV10-3 and TRBJ2-3; 9 bases are shared with TRBD1. Germline V lookup: CDR1 ENHRY, CDR2 SYGVKD. There are 16 residues in the CDR3. The V segment lost 2 bases and the J segment 5 bases; nucleotides outside the gene matches: 8. In nucleotides, the CDR3 is TGTGCCATCAGTGAGCAAAACAGGGGGCTGGGAGATACGCAGTATTTT. It translates to CAISEQNRGLGDTQYF.

This clonotype was detected many times. The V gene is TRBV5-1, the J gene TRBJ2-1; 10 nucleotides match TRBD2. Germline trimming cut 0 bases from V and 0 bases from J; bases unmatched to any gene: 21. The V gene's germline CDR1 is SGHRS and CDR2 YFSETQ. CDR3 size: 23 residues. CDR3 protein: CASSLEWSWTSGTVASSYNEQFF. CDR3 DNA sequence: TGCGCCAGCAGCTTGGAATGGTCCTGGACTAGCGGAACGGTCGCGAGCTCCTACAATGAGCAGTTCTTC.

In its sample, this clonotype was seen many times. The V and J genes are TRBV9 and TRBJ2-7; 7 nucleotides line up with TRBD2. Germline CDR1 and CDR2: SGDLS and YYNGEE. Trimming at V came to 4 bases and at J to 0 bases, leaving 10 bases not matched to a gene. The CDR3 sequence is 16 residues long. The chain's CDR3 is CASSPSAGESSYEQYF. The CDR3 DNA follows: TGTGCCAGCAGCCCCTCGGCGGGAGAGAGCTCCTACGAGCAGTACTTC.